These 18 T cell receptor beta chains share one sample of origin, sequenced in a study of T cell repertoires in cytomegalovirus infection. Using its own MiXCR run on the reads, TCRdb lists one record per CDR3 protein. The sample gives hundreds of thousands of distinct CDR3 sequences, approximately 24% of which show up once; 8% is in the top ten. Sequenced material: CD8+ T cells from PBMCs. These receptors all come from a human donor in good health (CMV status not recorded). Some clones in this sample may be carry-over from other donors' samples.

V gene TRBV7-4 combines with J gene TRBJ1-4; D is uncertain. Trimming shortened V by 5 bases and J by 0 bases, and 13 bases separated the two germline ends. The CDR3 contains 16 residues. Germline V gene sequence: CDR1 SGHVT, CDR2 SQSDAQ. The CDR3 loop is CASSTRTESTNEKLFF. The CDR3 DNA follows: TGTGCCAGCAGCACGCGGACGGAATCAACTAATGAAAAACTGTTTTTT.

This clonotype was picked up many times. The J gene is TRBJ2-3, the V gene TRBV7-8; a possible D gene is TRBD1 (5 bases). The CDR3 runs 15 residues. Germline V gene data show CDR1 as SGHVS and CDR2 as FQNEAQ. The V end was cut by 8 bases, the J end by 4 bases, with 19 bases between. This CDR3 is CASGPDPWGPDTQYF. In DNA form, the CDR3 reads TGTGCCAGCGGGCCGGACCCCTGGGGCCCAGATACGCAGTATTTT.

This clonotype was detected many times. The CDR3 loop reads CASSLAYPGTGTGELFF. The CDR3 DNA reads TGTGCCAGCAGTCTCGCTTACCCGGGAACGGGCACCGGGGAGCTGTTTTTT. This sequence joins TRBV6-5 and TRBJ2-2, with D possibly TRBD2 on 5 matching bases. The CDR3 consists of 17 residues. V gave up 5 bases and J gave up 4 bases, with 20 bases separating them. Germline V lookup: CDR1 MNHEY, CDR2 SVGAGI.

This clonotype has ten or more counts. V is TRBV7-9 and J is TRBJ2-1; D call uncertain. Germline V CDR1 and CDR2: SEHNR, FQNEAQ (reference sequence). With 2 bases removed from V and 7 bases from J, the gap between germline ends came to 15 bases. The CDR3 is 15 residues long. The CDR3 DNA is TGTGCCAGCAGCTTAAAGACTTCTGTTGGGAATGAGCAGTTCTTC. It translates to CASSLKTSVGNEQFF.

There are a few counts of this clonotype. J is TRBJ1-4 and V is TRBV28; a possible D gene is TRBD1 (5 bases). V was trimmed by 6 bases and J by 0 bases, leaving 11 bases between them. CDR1 and CDR2 from the germline V gene are MDHEN and SYDVKM. The CDR3 is 15 residues long. CDR3 DNA: TGTGCCAGCAGCCCGGGGACGTCAACTAATGAAAAACTGTTTTTT. Translating it yields CASSPGTSTNEKLFF.

About this clonotype: The junction and the germline gene differ at one end; a read error may be behind it. The chain employs TRBV7-6 and TRBJ2-4; 8 nucleotides line up with TRBD1. The CDR3 length is 16 residues. From germline, CDR1 is SGHVS and CDR2 FNYEAQ. CDR3 protein: CASSLLQAGGKKIQYF. CDR3 coding DNA: TGTGCCAGCAGCTTATTGCAAGCAGGGGGCAAAAAAATTCAGTACTTC.

This clonotype came up many times. The J gene is TRBJ2-7, the V gene TRBV7-9; 8 nucleotides align to TRBD1. This CDR3 has 14 amino acids. Germline-derived CDR1 and CDR2 are SEHNR and FQNEAQ (reference sequence). Unmatched junction bases numbered 6, after V lost 5 bases and J lost 3 bases. The CDR3 sequence is CASSPGDRHYEQYV. In DNA, the CDR3 is TGTGCCAGCAGCCCAGGGGACAGGCACTACGAGCAGTACGTC.

This clonotype was detected only a few times. The chain recombines TRBV20-1 with TRBJ2-3; possibly TRBD1 for D (6 bases). V lost 6 bases and J lost 6, with 16 bases in between. The CDR3 loop spans 13 amino acids. From germline, CDR1 is DFQATT and CDR2 SNEGSKA (reference sequence). The CDR3 nucleotides are TGCAGTGCACAGGGAAGGGAAAGGGATACGCAGTATTTT. It encodes CSAQGRERDTQYF.

This clonotype showed up many times. The chain carries TRBV12-3 or TRBV12-4 and TRBJ1-2; D gene uncertain. With 3 bases removed from V and 6 bases from J, the gap between germline ends came to 8 bases. The length of the CDR3 is 12 residues. Here the CDR3 reads CASSLGRHGYTF. In nucleotides, the CDR3 is TGTGCCAGCAGTTTGGGCCGCCATGGCTACACCTTC.

This clonotype was detected only a few times. The chain is built from TRBV2 and TRBJ2-7, with D perhaps TRBD1 (5 bases). The V end was cut by 11 bases, the J end by 3 bases, with 14 bases between. The V gene's germline CDR1 is SNHLY and CDR2 FYNNEI. The CDR3 spans 12 residues. Written as DNA, the CDR3 is TGTGCCGCAGGGCAGGTCAGCTACGAGCAGTACTTC. It yields the protein CAAGQVSYEQYF.

The rearrangement joins TRBV29-1 to TRBJ1-1; perhaps TRBD1 as D (5 bases). This CDR3 is built from 12 residues. V was trimmed by 5 bases and J by 3 bases, leaving 10 bases between them. The germline V gene has CDR1 SQVTM and CDR2 ANQGSEA. In DNA, the CDR3 is TGCAGCGTTTTCACGGGGGACACTGAAGCTTTCTTT. Encoded protein: CSVFTGDTEAFF.

Many counts were recorded for this clonotype. The chain joins TRBV27 to TRBJ1-1; TRBD1 matches 8 bases. After removal of 5 bases from V and 1 base from J, the junction contained 3 bases not matched to a gene. CDR1 and CDR2 from the germline V gene are MNHEY and SMNVEV (reference sequence). This CDR3 is 14 amino acids long. The CDR3 protein is CASSIGQGNTEAFF. CDR3 coding DNA: TGTGCCAGCAGTATCGGACAGGGGAACACTGAAGCTTTCTTT.

A few counts support this clonotype. The rearrangement uses TRBV28 and TRBJ1-5, with D unclear. Germline values: CDR1 MDHEN, CDR2 SYDVKM. This CDR3 region has 14 residues. V was trimmed by 1 base and J by 11 bases, leaving 15 bases between them. The DNA for the CDR3 is TGTGCCAGCAGTTTATCCAGGCTGCGCGCGGCCCAGCATTTT. Translation gives CASSLSRLRAAQHF.

Concerning this clonotype: This could be a read error, since a much larger clone is one nucleotide away. The rearrangement uses TRBV7-6 and TRBJ1-2, with D perhaps TRBD1 (5 bases). Germline CDR1 and CDR2: SGHVS and FNYEAQ. The CDR3 is 18 amino acids. CDR3 bases: TGTGCCAGCAGCTACCCCGGGACGGGCCGTGGAGGCGACTATGGCTACGCCTTC. Its protein product is CASSYPGTGRGGDYGYAF.

This clonotype has just a few counts. The chain uses TRBV19 and TRBJ1-2, with 9 bases aligning to TRBD1. The length of the CDR3 is 15 residues. Germline CDR1 reads LNHDA; CDR2 reads SQIVND (reference sequence). Trimming at V came to 2 bases and at J to 7 bases, leaving 8 bases not matched to a gene. The CDR3 reads CASSIIRDRAFGYTF. CDR3 coding DNA: TGTGCCAGTAGTATAATCCGGGACAGGGCTTTTGGCTACACCTTC.

This clonotype was observed many times. This chain uses TRBV28 with TRBJ1-1; D unresolved. The CDR3 contains 10 residues. With 6 bases removed from V and 7 bases from J, the gap between germline ends came to 6 bases. Germline CDR1 is MDHEN and CDR2 is SYDVKM. The CDR3 here is CASRLGEAFF. The CDR3 nucleotides are TGTGCCAGCAGGCTCGGTGAAGCTTTCTTT.

This chain connects TRBV28 to TRBJ2-5; 14 nucleotides agree with TRBD2. The CDR3 loop spans 15 amino acids. Germline CDR1 MDHEN, CDR2 SYDVKM. V was pared by 6 bases and J by 5 bases, with 5 bases of the junction left unmatched. CDR3 sequence reads: CASREGLAGVETQYF. In DNA, the CDR3 is TGTGCCAGCAGAGAGGGACTAGCGGGGGTCGAGACCCAGTACTTC.

A remark on this clonotype: This may be a read error: a much more frequent sequence differs by one nucleotide. The rearrangement links TRBV7-9 to TRBJ2-1, with D possibly being TRBD1 or TRBD2 (5 bases each). V dropped 1 base and J dropped 2 bases, with 12 bases sitting between them. Germline V CDR1 and CDR2: SEHNR, FQNEAQ (reference sequence). The CDR3 covers 16 residues. The CDR3 nucleotides are TGTGCCAGCAGCTTAGGTGGAGTGGGGGCCTACAATGAGCAGTTCTTC. Its translation is CASSLGGVGAYNEQFF.